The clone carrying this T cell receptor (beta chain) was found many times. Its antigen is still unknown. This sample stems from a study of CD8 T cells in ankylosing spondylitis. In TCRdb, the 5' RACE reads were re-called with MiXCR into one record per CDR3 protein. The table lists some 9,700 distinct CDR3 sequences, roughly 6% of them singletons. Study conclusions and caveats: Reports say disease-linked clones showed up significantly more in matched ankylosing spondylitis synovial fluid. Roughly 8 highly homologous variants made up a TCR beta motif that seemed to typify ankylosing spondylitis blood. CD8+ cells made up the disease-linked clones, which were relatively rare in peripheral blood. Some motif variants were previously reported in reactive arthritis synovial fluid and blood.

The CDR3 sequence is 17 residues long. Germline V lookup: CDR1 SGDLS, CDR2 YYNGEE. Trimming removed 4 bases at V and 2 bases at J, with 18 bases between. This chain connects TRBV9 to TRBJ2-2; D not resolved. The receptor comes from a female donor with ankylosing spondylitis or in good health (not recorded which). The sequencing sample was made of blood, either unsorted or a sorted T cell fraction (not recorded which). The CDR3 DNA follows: TGTGCCAGCAGCCCCTTTCACTCCCCCGCTAACACCGGGGAGCTGTTTTTT. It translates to CASSPFHSPANTGELFF.